Below are 25 T cell receptor beta chains sequenced from a single sample in a study of T cell responses to AZD1222 COVID-19 vaccine. This table comes from immunoSEQ multiplex PCR, and its TCRdb copy is limited to in-frame clones, with some not included. The table shows 100,000 to 150,000 clones, with roughly 90% occurring only once. The sample was peripheral blood, taken 28 days after the second AZD1222 dose. These receptors all stem from an adult who received the AZD1222 COVID-19 vaccine.

The chain carries TRBV27 and TRBJ1-1; D not certain. The germline CDR1 and CDR2 sequences are MNHEY and SMNVEV (reference sequence). The CDR3 extends over 15 amino acids. V shed 4 bases and J shed 1 base, with 13 bases lying between them. The CDR3, as DNA: TGTGCCAGCAGTTCCCACAGAGCCCAGAACACTGAAGCTTTCTTT. Protein: CASSSHRAQNTEAFF.

The chain has TRBV10-3 and TRBJ2-5; D remains ambiguous. Looked up from germline, CDR1 is ENHRY and CDR2 is SYGVKD. The CDR3 is made up of 15 amino acids. Trimming stripped 2 bases from V and 4 bases from J, with 14 bases between. The CDR3 region is CAISEQLDARETQYF. DNA of the CDR3: TGTGCCATCAGTGAGCAGCTGGACGCGCGAGAGACCCAGTACTTC.

This rearrangement joins TRBV28 to TRBJ2-7, with 7 bases matching TRBD1. CDR3 length: 12 amino acids. Germline V lookup: CDR1 MDHEN, CDR2 SYDVKM. Unmatched junction bases numbered 3, after V lost 6 bases and J lost 4 bases. CDR3 amino acids: CASRKTGYEQYF. CDR3 DNA sequence: TGTGCCAGCAGGAAGACAGGGTACGAGCAGTACTTC.

The chain uses TRBV30 and TRBJ2-5, with a possible D match to TRBD1 (6 bases). Germline CDR1 GTSNPN, CDR2 SVGIG (reference sequence). This CDR3 spans 13 amino acids. The germline V and J ends were trimmed by 3 bases and 0 bases, with 8 bases remaining between them. The CDR3 DNA reads TGTGCCTGGAGCAGGGGATACCAAGAGACCCAGTACTTC. Translating gives CAWSRGYQETQYF.

The chain is built from TRBV5-1 and TRBJ2-2; 11 bases map to TRBD2. The V and J ends lost 4 bases and 0 bases, in that order; junction bases with no gene match: 5. This CDR3 has 17 amino acids. Germline V lookup: CDR1 SGHRS, CDR2 YFSETQ. The CDR3 sequence: CASSGWTSGSNTGELFF. Written as DNA, the CDR3 is TGCGCCAGCAGCGGGTGGACTAGCGGGTCGAACACCGGGGAGCTGTTTTTT.

This clone appeared a single time. J is TRBJ1-2 and V is TRBV4-2; a weak D match, TRBD1 (5 bases). Germline CDR1 LGHNA, CDR2 YNFKEQ. The length of the CDR3 is 14 residues. Trimming cost V 3 bases and J 1 base, with 9 bases left between them. The CDR3 coding sequence is TGTGCCAGCAGCCAGCTACAGGATAACTATGGCTACACCTTC. Translating it yields CASSQLQDNYGYTF.

This chain joins TRBV2 and TRBJ2-1; D perhaps matches TRBD2 (6 bases). The CDR3 loop spans 12 amino acids. Germline V gene sequence: CDR1 SNHLY, CDR2 FYNNEI. V lost 8 bases and J lost 1, with 6 bases in between. CDR3 amino acids: CASGLSYNEQFF. The CDR3 region has the DNA TGTGCCAGCGGACTATCCTACAATGAGCAGTTCTTC.

This chain links TRBV6-5 with TRBJ2-1; 7 bases fit TRBD1. The V segment lost 6 bases and the J segment 5 bases; nucleotides outside the gene matches: 7. Germline CDR1 MNHEY, CDR2 SVGAGI. CDR3 size: 14 residues. In DNA, the CDR3 is TGTGCCAGCAGAGGGCCAGGGGGAAACAATGAGCAGTTCTTC. Its translation is CASRGPGGNNEQFF.

V gene TRBV19 combines with J gene TRBJ1-1; D remains unclear. Trimming removed 6 bases at V and 5 bases at J, with 13 bases between. Germline assignment: CDR1 LNHDA and CDR2 SQIVND (reference sequence). CDR3 length: 13 amino acids. The CDR3 loop reads CASSLDARTEAFF. The CDR3 nucleotides are TGTGCCAGTAGCTTGGACGCGAGGACTGAAGCTTTCTTT.

The genes are TRBV6-2 or TRBV6-3 and TRBJ2-1; maybe TRBD2 (6 bases). Germline CDR1 reads MNHEY; CDR2 reads SVGEGT. The CDR3 extends over 17 amino acids. V gave up 0 bases and J gave up 0 bases, with 12 bases separating them. The CDR3: CASSYSTGDSSYNEQFF. The CDR3 DNA follows: TGTGCCAGCAGTTACTCGACGGGAGACAGCTCCTACAATGAGCAGTTCTTC.

The CDR3 region is CSVLTGELFF. CDR3 coding DNA: TGCAGCGTTCTGACCGGGGAGCTGTTTTTT. The chain combines TRBV29-1 with TRBJ2-2; D ambiguous. The germline V and J ends were trimmed by 5 bases and 5 bases, with 3 bases remaining between them. The CDR3 sequence is 10 residues long. From germline, CDR1 is SQVTM and CDR2 ANQGSEA.

The V call is TRBV10-3, the J call TRBJ2-4, with 9 bases that match TRBD1. With 6 bases clipped from V and 6 bases from J, the junction kept 6 bases outside the gene matches. The CDR3 is 14 residues long. Germline values: CDR1 ENHRY, CDR2 SYGVKD. CDR3 protein: CAIRQQGAGNIQYF. In DNA form, the CDR3 reads TGTGCCATCAGACAACAGGGGGCTGGAAACATTCAGTACTTC.

This clone showed up just once. This chain uses TRBV7-9 with TRBJ2-5; D not resolved. V lost 3 bases to trimming and J lost 3 bases, with 11 bases between them. The CDR3 has 14 amino acids. From germline, CDR1 is SEHNR and CDR2 FQNEAQ (reference sequence). The CDR3 DNA sequence: TGTGCCAGCAGCTTTCGGCAGTCAGAAGAGACCCAGTACTTC. This sequence encodes CASSFRQSEETQYF.

This chain uses TRBV5-1 with TRBJ2-5; TRBD1 or TRBD2 may be the D gene (6 bases each). The CDR3 length is 15 residues. Trimming cost V 0 bases and J 4 bases, with 13 bases left between them. CDR1 is SGHRS and CDR2 is YFSETQ in the germline V gene. In DNA form, the CDR3 reads TGCGCCAGCAGCTTGGAGGGTCCGGGGGCAGAGACCCAGTACTTC. Its translation is CASSLEGPGAETQYF.

V and J are TRBV2 and TRBJ2-3; a weak D match, TRBD2 (6 bases). The CDR3 runs to 15 residues. Between the trimmed V and J ends, which lost 6 bases and 0 bases, there was a span of 13 bases. CDR1 is SNHLY, CDR2 FYNNEI, per germline. CDR3 coding DNA: TGTGCCAGCAGGAGGGCGGGGCTCAGCACAGATACGCAGTATTTT. Translation: CASRRAGLSTDTQYF. Drawing the rest from reference TRBV2 and TRBJ2-3, the complete variable domain is EPEVTQTPSHQVTQMGQEVILRCVPISNHLYFYWYRQILGQKVEFLVSFYNNEISEKSEIFDDQFSVERPDGSNFTLKIRSTKLEDSAMYFCASRRAGLSTDTQYFGPGTRLTVL.

The rearrangement uses TRBV21-1 and TRBJ1-5; the D call in the table, TRBD1, was not verified against the DNA. TRBV21-1 is labeled a pseudogene. The CDR3 has 18 amino acids. In nucleotides, the CDR3 is TGTGCCAGCAGCGTTACTCGACAGGGAGAATTGAGCAATCAGCCCCAGCATTTT. This translates into CASSVTRQGELSNQPQHF.

V and J are TRBV5-1 and TRBJ2-2; possible D gene TRBD1, 6 bases. Trimming took off 4 bases at V and 5 bases at J, with 12 bases between the two ends. The CDR3 consists of 14 residues. The germline V gene encodes CDR1 SGHRS and CDR2 YFSETQ. The CDR3 sequence is CASSLGRGTGELFF. CDR3 DNA: TGCGCCAGCAGCCTGGGCAGGGGAACCGGGGAGCTGTTTTTT.

The CDR3 spells CASSQQGLSQPQHF. The CDR3 coding sequence is TGTGCCAGCAGCCAACAGGGACTCTCTCAGCCCCAGCATTTT. The chain joins TRBV5-6 to TRBJ1-5, with D perhaps matching TRBD1 (6 bases). The CDR3 loop spans 14 amino acids. Germline V gene lookup returns CDR1 SGHDT and CDR2 YYEEEE. The V and J ends lost 4 bases and 6 bases respectively, with 14 bases between them.

V is TRBV11-1 and J is TRBJ2-7, with D uncertain. The CDR3 is made up of 14 amino acids. The V gene lost 1 base and the J gene lost 5 bases, with 12 bases spanning the gap. The germline V gene encodes CDR1 SGHAT and CDR2 FQDESV (reference sequence). CDR3 region: CASSLELGSHEQYF. The CDR3 DNA reads TGTGCCAGCAGCTTAGAGTTAGGGTCCCACGAGCAGTACTTC. Full variable domain (remainder filled in from reference TRBV11-1 and TRBJ2-7): EAEVAQSPRYKITEKSQAVAFWCDPISGHATLYWYRQILGQGPELLVQFQDESVVDDSQLPKDRFSAERLKGVDSTLKIQPAELGDSAMYLCASSLELGSHEQYFGPGTRLTVT.

The chain joins TRBV5-6 to TRBJ1-2; 7 positions match TRBD1. Germline CDR1 is SGHDT and CDR2 is YYEEEE. This CDR3 is built from 14 residues. Germline trimming cut 0 bases from V and 4 bases from J; bases unmatched to any gene: 3. CDR3: CASSLAGQPYGYTF. The CDR3 DNA follows: TGTGCCAGCAGCTTGGCGGGACAGCCCTATGGCTACACCTTC.

The genes are TRBV11-2 and TRBJ1-2; D possibly corresponds to TRBD1 (6 bases). The CDR3 has 12 residues. Trimming pared 5 bases from V and 5 bases from J, leaving 9 bases between. CDR1 is SGHAT and CDR2 is FQNNGV in the germline V gene. For the CDR3, the DNA is TGTGCCAGCAGCCAGGGGAGGTATGGCTACACCTTC. Its translation is CASSQGRYGYTF. The variable domain in full, with the rest retrieved from reference TRBV11-2 and TRBJ1-2, is EAGVAQSPRYKIIEKRQSVAFWCNPISGHATLYWYQQILGQGPKLLIQFQNNGVVDDSQLPKDRFSAERLKGVDSTLKIQPAKLEDSAVYLCASSQGRYGYTFGSGTRLTVV.

This clone was counted between two and nine times. The chain links TRBV28 to TRBJ2-1, with D uncertain. The V end lost 5 bases, the J end lost 6 bases, and 20 bases lay between the germline ends. CDR1 is MDHEN and CDR2 is SYDVKM in the germline V gene. CDR3 size: 16 residues. As DNA, the CDR3 is TGTGCCAGCAGTCTCCTAGGGTTATCAGGACGCAATGAGCAGTTCTTC. The encoded protein is CASSLLGLSGRNEQFF.

The chain couples TRBV24-1 to TRBJ2-3, with a weak D call TRBD1 (5 bases). The CDR3 contains 15 residues. V dropped 3 bases and J dropped 2 bases, with 11 bases sitting between them. CDR1 and CDR2 (germline): KGHDR, SFDVKD. The CDR3 nucleotides are TGTGCCACCAGTGATAGATCACAGGCCACAGATACGCAGTATTTT. Translation gives CATSDRSQATDTQYF.

This chain uses TRBV2 with TRBJ2-1, with D tentatively TRBD1 (5 bases). The CDR3 has 13 residues. V lost 7 bases to trimming and J lost 7 bases, with 14 bases between them. Germline CDR1 is SNHLY and CDR2 is FYNNEI. The CDR3 DNA reads TGTGCCAGCAATACGATAGGGGCTAATGAGCAGTTCTTC. Residues: CASNTIGANEQFF.

The rearrangement joins TRBV5-1 to TRBJ1-3; 8 bases map to TRBD1. CDR1 is SGHRS, CDR2 YFSETQ, per germline. Germline trimming cut 3 bases from V and 8 bases from J; bases unmatched to any gene: 7. There are 14 residues in the CDR3. CDR3 region: CASSSQSQGDTIYF. CDR3 DNA: TGCGCCAGCAGCTCCCAATCACAGGGGGACACCATATATTTT.